This TCR beta chain was found in a study of OX40 agonist ivuxolimab in advanced cancers. At the level of the study: About 40% of patients had received prior checkpoint inhibitor therapy.

The germline gives CDR1 MNHNY, CDR2 SVGAGI (reference sequence). The CDR3 totals 14 residues. Unmatched junction bases numbered 5, after V lost 6 bases and J lost 7 bases. The repertoire was sequenced with immunoSEQ multiplex PCR; TCRdb's copy has only in-frame clones and lacks some. The table has 75,000 to 80,000 clones, over 70% seen once. The receptor was derived from an adult with an advanced solid tumor such as melanoma, head and neck, liver or kidney cancer. This sequence joins TRBV6-6 and TRBJ1-4, with TRBD1 matching over 10 bases. This specimen consisted of CD4+ or CD8+ T cells sorted from blood, obtained in a trial of the OX40 agonist ivuxolimab. The CDR3 spells CASRRQGASEKLFF. In DNA form, the CDR3 reads TGTGCCAGCAGGAGACAGGGGGCAAGTGAAAAACTGTTTTTT.